The T cell receptor (beta chain) described here comes from a study of T cells after yellow fever vaccination. Study-level results: A small share of clonotypes appeared in both CD4 and CD8 compartments.

One entry per CDR3 protein, called by TCRdb with MiXCR from the 5' RACE reads. The sample lists under 550,000 distinct CDR3 sequences, 20% to 25% occurring once. Trimming shortened V by 3 bases and J by 4 bases, and 13 bases separated the two germline ends. The germline gives CDR1 DFQATT, CDR2 SNEGSKA (reference sequence). The CDR3 consists of 14 residues. Of note for this clonotype: The antigen is undetermined.

This specimen consisted of PBMCs, obtained less than 25 days after the first yellow fever vaccination. This receptor was obtained from a man aged 18 to 29 who received the YFV17D yellow fever vaccine. The chain combines TRBV20-1 with TRBJ1-5; a weak D match, TRBD1 (5 bases). The DNA of the CDR3 is TGCAGTGCTAGGCCGGGGGGGACGAATCAGCCCCAGCATTTT. Its protein product is CSARPGGTNQPQHF.